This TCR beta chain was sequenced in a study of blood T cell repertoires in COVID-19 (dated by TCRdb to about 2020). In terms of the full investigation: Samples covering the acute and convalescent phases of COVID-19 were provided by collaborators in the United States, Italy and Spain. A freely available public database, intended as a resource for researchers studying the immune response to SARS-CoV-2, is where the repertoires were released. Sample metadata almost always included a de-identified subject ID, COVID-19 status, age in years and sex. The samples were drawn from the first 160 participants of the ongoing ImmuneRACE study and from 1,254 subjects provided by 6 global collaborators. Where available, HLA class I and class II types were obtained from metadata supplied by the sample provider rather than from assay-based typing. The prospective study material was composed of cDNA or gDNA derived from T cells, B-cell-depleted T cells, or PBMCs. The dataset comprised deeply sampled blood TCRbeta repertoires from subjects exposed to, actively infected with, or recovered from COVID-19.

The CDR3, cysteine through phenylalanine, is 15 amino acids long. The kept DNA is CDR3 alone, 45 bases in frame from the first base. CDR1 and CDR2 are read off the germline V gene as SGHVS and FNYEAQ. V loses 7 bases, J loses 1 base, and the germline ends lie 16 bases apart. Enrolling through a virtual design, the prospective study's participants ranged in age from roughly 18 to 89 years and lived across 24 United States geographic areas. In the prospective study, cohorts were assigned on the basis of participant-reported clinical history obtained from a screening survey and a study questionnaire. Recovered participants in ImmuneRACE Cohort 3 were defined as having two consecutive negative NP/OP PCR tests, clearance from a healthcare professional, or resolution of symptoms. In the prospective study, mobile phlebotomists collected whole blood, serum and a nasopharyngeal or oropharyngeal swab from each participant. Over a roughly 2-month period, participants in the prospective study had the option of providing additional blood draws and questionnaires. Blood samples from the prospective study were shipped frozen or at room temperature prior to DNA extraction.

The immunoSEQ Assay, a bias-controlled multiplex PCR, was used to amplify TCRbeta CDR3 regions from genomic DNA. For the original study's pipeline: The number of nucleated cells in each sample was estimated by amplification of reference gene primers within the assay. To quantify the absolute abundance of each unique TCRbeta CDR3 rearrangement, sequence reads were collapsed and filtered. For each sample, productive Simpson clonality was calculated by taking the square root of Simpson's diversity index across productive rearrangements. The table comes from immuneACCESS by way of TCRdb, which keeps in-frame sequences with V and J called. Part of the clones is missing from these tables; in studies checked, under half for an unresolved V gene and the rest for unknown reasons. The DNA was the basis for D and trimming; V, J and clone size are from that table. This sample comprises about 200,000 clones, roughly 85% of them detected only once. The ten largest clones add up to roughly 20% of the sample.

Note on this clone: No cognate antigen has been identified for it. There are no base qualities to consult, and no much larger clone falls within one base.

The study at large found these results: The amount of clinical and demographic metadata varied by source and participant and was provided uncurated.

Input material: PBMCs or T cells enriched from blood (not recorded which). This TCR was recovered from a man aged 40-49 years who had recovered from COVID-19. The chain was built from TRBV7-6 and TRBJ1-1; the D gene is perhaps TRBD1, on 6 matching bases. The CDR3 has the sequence CASTLGWTANTEAFF. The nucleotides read TGTGCCAGCACCCTAGGGTGGACAGCGAACACTGAAGCTTTCTTT.